The clone carrying this T cell receptor (beta chain) has just a few counts. What it binds is not known. The data are from a study of identical twins. MiXCR was run by TCRdb on the 5' RACE reads, yielding one entry per CDR3 protein. The sample gives more than 400,000 distinct CDR3 sequences, 12% to 15% of which show up once; less than 0.5% is in the top ten. Study results and caveats: Rather than following the same donors, the conclusions depended on cross-sectional statistical analysis. High-abundance cord blood beta clonotypes had fewer insertions; memory repertoires showed none.

These data are also associated with another study on yellow fever vaccine responses in identical twins.

The sequenced sample consisted of CD4+ T cells sorted from blood. The TCR comes from a woman under 30 in good health.

CDR3 sequence: CASSKGQYNEQFF. Here the CDR3 DNA reads TGTGCCAGCAGCAAGGGCCAGTACAATGAGCAGTTCTTC. The rearrangement links TRBV12-3 or TRBV12-4 to TRBJ2-1; D is unclear. Trimming removed 6 bases at V and 4 bases at J, with 10 bases between. This CDR3 is 13 amino acids long.